This entry features one T cell receptor beta chain sequence. Its matching antigen is unknown. From cryopreserved PBMCs came roughly 1.8 micrograms of genomic DNA used for TCR beta libraries. Measured with immunoSEQ multiplex PCR; TCRdb has only the in-frame clones, and not every one. The top ten clones hold 5.9% of a sample with 200,000 to 250,000 clones, approximately 70% of them seen once. This entry comes from a study of cytotoxic CD8 clonotypes in ibrutinib-treated CLL. Across the whole study: In all, 10 to 11 patients were relapsed/refractory, roughly 15 were treatment-naive and roughly 18 were IGHV unmutated.

Study conclusions and caveats: Sample timing was unmatched between remission and later-progressing patients; lymph nodes unstudied. Public clonotypes showed up rarely, and on treatment they shrank or held steady.

The CDR3 has 14 amino acids. Germline CDR1 reads SGHTA; CDR2 reads FQGTGA. Trimming removed 2 bases at V and 4 bases at J, with 9 bases between. This rearrangement joins TRBV7-3 to TRBJ1-3; D perhaps matches TRBD1 (5 bases). The TCR was taken from a human donor with chronic lymphocytic leukemia. The starting material was PBMCs, obtained after 12 months of ibrutinib treatment. For the CDR3, the DNA is TGTGCCAGCAGCTTAGGAGGGGTCGGAAACACCATATATTTT. Residues: CASSLGGVGNTIYF.